These 2 T cell receptor beta chains came from one sample sequenced in a study of molecular identifiers for immune sequencing clone quantification. TCRdb redid the calling of the PCR reads with MiXCR, one entry per CDR3 protein. The data contain a few hundred thousand distinct CDR3 sequences, about 21% of them singletons. Sequenced sample: naive CD8+ T cells from blood, with Jurkat cell RNA spiked in. This sample's subset: FACS-sorted CD8+CD4-CCR7+CD45RA+ naive T cells. Receptor source: a human donor in good health. Some libraries in this study had Jurkat cell RNA spiked in.

This clonotype was picked up many times. The chain employs TRBV7-6 and TRBJ2-1; TRBD1 aligns across 11 bases. The CDR3 spans 14 residues. Trimming removed 5 bases from V and 7 bases from J; junction bases left unmatched: 4. Germline V gene sequence: CDR1 SGHVS, CDR2 FNYEAQ. This CDR3 reads CASSADRGQNEQFF. The CDR3 DNA follows: TGTGCCAGCAGCGCGGACAGGGGGCAGAATGAGCAGTTCTTC.

Many counts were recorded for this clonotype. The rearrangement joins TRBV3-1 to TRBJ2-3; TRBD2 aligns across 11 bases. From germline, CDR1 is LGHDT and CDR2 YNNKEL (reference sequence). The junction had 7 bases not matched to a gene; V was cut back by 1 base and J by 4 bases. The CDR3 spans 17 residues. The CDR3 sequence: CASSQVLAGGYADTQYF. The CDR3 nucleotides are TGTGCCAGCAGCCAAGTGCTAGCGGGAGGCTACGCAGATACGCAGTATTTT.